The 11 T cell receptor beta chains presented below share a single source sample, sequenced in a study of cytomegalovirus exposure and HLA in healthy donors. PCR employed 60 Vbeta and 13 Jbeta primers. Produced via immunoSEQ multiplex PCR; TCRdb's table is partial and in-frame only. The sample includes approximately 79,000 clones. The sequenced sample was PBMCs. The receptors were sampled from a boy aged 5 to 17 in good health and CMV-seronegative.

The chain recombines TRBV19 with TRBJ2-2, with unresolved D. V was clipped by 2 bases and J by 1 base, with 8 bases between them. The CDR3 has 15 residues. The germline gives CDR1 LNHDA, CDR2 SQIVND (reference sequence). The CDR3 reads CASSIRVRNTGELFF. CDR3 bases: TGTGCCAGTAGTATACGGGTCCGGAACACCGGGGAGCTGTTTTTT. The entire variable domain, with the rest obtained from reference TRBV19 and TRBJ2-2, is as follows: DGGITQSPKYLFRKEGQNVTLSCEQNLNHDAMYWYRQDPGQGLRLIYYSQIVNDFQKGDIAEGYSVSREKKESFPLTVTSAQKNPTAFYLCASSIRVRNTGELFFGEGSRLTVL.

The chain employs TRBV5-4 and TRBJ1-2; D call uncertain. V lost 0 bases and J lost 2, with 5 bases in between. The germline gives CDR1 SGHNT, CDR2 YYREEE (reference sequence). The CDR3 is made up of 13 amino acids. DNA for the CDR3: TGTGCCAGCAGCTTGGCCCAGAACTATGGCTACACCTTC. Its protein is CASSLAQNYGYTF.

This chain joins TRBV21-1 and TRBJ2-7; the table's D call, TRBD2, was not checked against the DNA. TRBV21-1 is flagged as a pseudogene. This CDR3 has 15 amino acids. As DNA, the CDR3 is TGTGCCAGCAGCAAAGAACTAGCGGGAGGTTACGAGCAGTACTTC. The encoded protein is CASSKELAGGYEQYF.

This rearrangement joins TRBV6-1 to TRBJ1-6, with TRBD1 identical over 8 bases. Germline values: CDR1 MNHNS, CDR2 SASEGT. CDR3 size: 17 residues. V shed 1 base, J shed 7 bases, and the junction held 9 bases outside the gene matches. The CDR3 protein is CASSEGWQGAGNSPLHF. The CDR3 nucleotides read TGTGCCAGCAGTGAAGGTTGGCAGGGGGCTGGGAATTCACCCCTCCACTTT.

V is TRBV6-5 and J is TRBJ1-2, with TRBD1 as a possible D gene (5 bases). The CDR3 has 15 amino acids. Trimming pared 6 bases from V and 7 bases from J, leaving 21 bases between. CDR1 and CDR2 (germline): MNHEY, SVGAGI. The CDR3 spells CASRRAEGVFGGYTF. In nucleotides, the CDR3 is TGTGCCAGCAGACGCGCCGAAGGGGTGTTCGGTGGCTACACCTTC.

The chain couples TRBV10-2 to TRBJ2-7, with 8 bases identical to TRBD2. Germline V gives CDR1 WSHSY, CDR2 SAAADI. The CDR3 consists of 18 residues. Germline trimming cut 0 bases from V and 2 bases from J; bases unmatched to any gene: 12. The CDR3 spells CASSESTFVRGGTYEQYF. Written as DNA, the CDR3 is TGCGCCAGCAGTGAGTCGACTTTTGTACGGGGGGGGACCTACGAGCAGTACTTC.

V and J are TRBV12-5 and TRBJ2-7; 8 bases map to TRBD2. Germline assignment: CDR1 LGHNT and CDR2 FRNRAP. The CDR3 loop spans 13 amino acids. J gave up 6 bases and V 3 bases, and 4 bases lay outside the gene matches. CDR3 protein: CASGLGLAGEQYF. The CDR3 bases are TGTGCTAGTGGTTTAGGACTAGCTGGCGAGCAGTACTTC.

The chain recombines TRBV6-4 with TRBJ2-2; D not certain. The CDR3 totals 15 residues. Trimming took 0 bases from V and 2 from J, leaving 7 bases between them. Germline V gene data show CDR1 as MRHNA and CDR2 as SNTAGT. CDR3: CASSDSTRNTGELFF. DNA for the CDR3: TGTGCCAGCAGTGACTCGACACGCAACACCGGGGAGCTGTTTTTT.

The chain has TRBV7-8 and TRBJ2-5; 10 nucleotides match TRBD2. The J call is uncertain, as TRBJ2-7 better fits the DNA end. This CDR3 region has 15 residues. Germline-derived CDR1 and CDR2 are SGHVS and FQNEAQ. The CDR3 is CASSSIAGGSYEQYF. As DNA, the CDR3 is TGTGCCAGCAGCTCCATAGCGGGAGGCTCCTACGAGCAGTACTTC.

The chain uses TRBV12-5 and TRBJ1-6, with D possibly being TRBD1 (5 bases). The CDR3 is made up of 17 amino acids. V lost 7 bases to trimming and J lost 1 base, with 17 bases between them. CDR1 and CDR2 (germline): LGHNT, FRNRAP. CDR3 bases: TGTGCTAGTGTTTCGGAGACCCAGGGATCCTATAATTCACCCCTCCACTTT. Protein product: CASVSETQGSYNSPLHF.

This chain joins TRBV5-6 and TRBJ2-1, with D hard to call. The ends were cut back, 0 bases at V and 1 base at J, with 8 bases in the middle. Germline values: CDR1 SGHDT, CDR2 YYEEEE. The CDR3 runs 15 residues. In DNA form, the CDR3 reads TGTGCCAGCAGCTTGGGGGTCGGGTCCTACAATGAGCAGTTCTTC. Its protein product is CASSLGVGSYNEQFF.